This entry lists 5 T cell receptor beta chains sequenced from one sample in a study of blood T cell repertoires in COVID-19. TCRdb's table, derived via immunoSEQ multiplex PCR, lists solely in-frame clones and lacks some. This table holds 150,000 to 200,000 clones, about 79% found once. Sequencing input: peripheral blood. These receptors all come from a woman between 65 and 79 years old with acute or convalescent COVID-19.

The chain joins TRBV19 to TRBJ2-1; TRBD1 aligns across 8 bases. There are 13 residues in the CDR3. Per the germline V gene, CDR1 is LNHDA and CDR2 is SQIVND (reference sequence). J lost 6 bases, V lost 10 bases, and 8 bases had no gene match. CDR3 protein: CATRRQGINEQFF. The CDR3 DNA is TGTGCCACCCGACGACAGGGGATCAATGAGCAGTTCTTC.

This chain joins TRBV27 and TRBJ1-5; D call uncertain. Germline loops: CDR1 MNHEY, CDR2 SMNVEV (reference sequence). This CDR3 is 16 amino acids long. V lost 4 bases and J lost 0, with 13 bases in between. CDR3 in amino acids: CASSSLGFLSNQPQHF. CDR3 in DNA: TGTGCCAGCAGTTCTCTAGGCTTCCTTAGCAATCAGCCCCAGCATTTT.

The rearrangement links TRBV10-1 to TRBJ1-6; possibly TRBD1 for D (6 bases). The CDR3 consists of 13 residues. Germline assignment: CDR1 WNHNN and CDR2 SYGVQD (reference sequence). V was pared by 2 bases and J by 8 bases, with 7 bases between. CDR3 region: CASSENRDSPLHF. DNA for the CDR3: TGCGCCAGCAGTGAGAACAGGGATTCACCCCTCCACTTT.

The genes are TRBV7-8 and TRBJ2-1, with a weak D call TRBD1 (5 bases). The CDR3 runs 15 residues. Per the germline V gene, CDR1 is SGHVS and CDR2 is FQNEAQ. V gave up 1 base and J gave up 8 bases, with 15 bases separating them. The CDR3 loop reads CASSLEWQGFDEQFF. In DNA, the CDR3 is TGTGCCAGCAGCTTAGAATGGCAGGGTTTCGATGAGCAGTTCTTC. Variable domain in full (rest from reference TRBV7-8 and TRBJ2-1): GAGVSQSPRYKVAKRGQDVALRCDPISGHVSLFWYQQALGQGPEFLTYFQNEAQLDKSGLPSDRFFAERPEGSVSTLKIQRTQQEDSAVYLCASSLEWQGFDEQFFGPGTRLTVL.

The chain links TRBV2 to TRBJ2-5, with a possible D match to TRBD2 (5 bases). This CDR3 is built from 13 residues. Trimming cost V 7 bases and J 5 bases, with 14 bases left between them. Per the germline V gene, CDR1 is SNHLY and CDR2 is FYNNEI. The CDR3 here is CASITGSGETQYF. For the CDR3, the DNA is TGTGCCAGCATCACTGGGAGTGGGGAGACCCAGTACTTC.